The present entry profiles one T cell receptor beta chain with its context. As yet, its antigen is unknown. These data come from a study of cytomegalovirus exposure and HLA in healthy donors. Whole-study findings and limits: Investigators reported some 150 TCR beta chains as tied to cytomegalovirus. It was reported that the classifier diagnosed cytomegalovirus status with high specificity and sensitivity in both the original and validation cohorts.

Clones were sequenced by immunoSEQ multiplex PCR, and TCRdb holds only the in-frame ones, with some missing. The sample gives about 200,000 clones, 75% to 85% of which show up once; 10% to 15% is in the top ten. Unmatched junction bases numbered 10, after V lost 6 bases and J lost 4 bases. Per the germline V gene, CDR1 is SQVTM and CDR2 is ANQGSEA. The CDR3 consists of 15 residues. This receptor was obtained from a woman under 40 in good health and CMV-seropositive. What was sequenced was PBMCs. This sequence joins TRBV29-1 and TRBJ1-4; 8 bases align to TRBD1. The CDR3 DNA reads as TGCAGCGTGGGGAGCGGCACAGGGGGTAATGAAAAACTGTTTTTT. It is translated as CSVGSGTGGNEKLFF.